These 9 T cell receptor beta chains were sequenced from one sample in a study of blood T cell repertoires in COVID-19. Sequencing used immunoSEQ multiplex PCR; TCRdb keeps in-frame clones, though not all of them. The sample holds approximately 300,000 clones; roughly 88% are singletons and the top ten take roughly 1.6%. The specimen was peripheral blood. These receptors were obtained from a woman aged 45 to 65 with acute or convalescent COVID-19.

V usage is TRBV21-1 and J usage is TRBJ1-6; TRBD1 is the table's D call and was not checked against the DNA. TRBV21-1 is a pseudogene locus. This CDR3 is built from 18 residues. CDR3 loop: CASSKGQGASSYNSPLHF. Here the CDR3 DNA reads TGTGCCAGCAGCAAAGGACAGGGGGCGAGCTCCTATAATTCACCCCTCCACTTT.

The rearrangement uses TRBV20-1 and TRBJ2-7; unclear D gene. The CDR3 is 13 amino acids. V was cut by 3 bases and J by 3 bases, with 12 bases left in between. Germline V CDR1 and CDR2: DFQATT, SNEGSKA (reference sequence). The CDR3 DNA is TGCAGTGCTAGTCCGGCGGTAAACTACGAGCAGTACTTC. This codes for CSASPAVNYEQYF.

The chain links TRBV28 to TRBJ2-7; 7 nucleotides match TRBD2. The V segment lost 4 bases and the J segment 4 bases; nucleotides outside the gene matches: 7. The CDR3 totals 14 residues. Germline V lookup: CDR1 MDHEN, CDR2 SYDVKM. In DNA form, the CDR3 reads TGTGCCAGCAGTTCGGCGACTAGCAGTTACGAGCAGTACTTC. Its translation is CASSSATSSYEQYF. Filled out from reference TRBV28 and TRBJ2-7, the complete variable domain reads DVKVTQSSRYLVKRTGEKVFLECVQDMDHENMFWYRQDPGLGLRLIYFSYDVKMKEKGDIPEGYSVSREKKERFSLILESASTNQTSMYLCASSSATSSYEQYFGPGTRLTVT.

The V call is TRBV6-1, the J call TRBJ2-2, with 7 nucleotides matching TRBD1. Germline CDR1 is MNHNS and CDR2 is SASEGT. The CDR3 length is 16 residues. Germline trimming cut 0 bases from V and 5 bases from J; bases unmatched to any gene: 6. The CDR3 coding sequence is TGTGCCAGCAGTGAAGCAGGGGGCCTTGGGACCGGGGAGCTGTTTTTT. It specifies CASSEAGGLGTGELFF.

The rearrangement links TRBV29-1 to TRBJ1-6; 8 bases fit TRBD1. V lost 0 bases and J lost 9; bases outside the gene matches: 1. Per the germline V gene, CDR1 is SQVTM and CDR2 is ANQGSEA. This CDR3 has 13 amino acids. CDR3 residues: CSVEEQGGSPLHF. CDR3 nucleotide sequence: TGCAGCGTTGAAGAACAGGGGGGTTCACCCCTCCACTTT.

V and J are TRBV5-6 and TRBJ1-1; 9 nucleotides line up with TRBD1. Germline V gene lookup returns CDR1 SGHDT and CDR2 YYEEEE. This CDR3 is built from 16 residues. Trimming took 0 bases from V and 3 from J; bases not matched to a gene: 6. DNA of the CDR3: TGTGCCAGCAGCTTGGATTTGGGGACAGGGTACACTGAAGCTTTCTTT. Its translation is CASSLDLGTGYTEAFF.

This clone occurred once. V is TRBV3-1 (or the pseudogene TRBV3-2) and J is TRBJ2-7; 8 positions agree with TRBD1. CDR1 is LGHDT and CDR2 is YNNKEL in the germline V gene (reference sequence). J gave up 5 bases and V 3 bases, and 6 bases lay outside the gene matches. This CDR3 comprises 14 residues. The CDR3 region has the DNA TGTGCCAGCAGCCACACCTCGGACAGGGACGAGCAGTACTTC. Its translation: CASSHTSDRDEQYF.

This chain connects TRBV19 to TRBJ2-7; D gene ambiguous. CDR1 and CDR2 from the germline V gene are LNHDA and SQIVND (reference sequence). The germline V and J ends were trimmed by 4 bases and 2 bases, with 9 bases remaining between them. The CDR3 is made up of 13 amino acids. Here the CDR3 reads CASSNPGTYEQYF. The CDR3 DNA reads as TGTGCCAGTAGTAATCCAGGTACCTACGAGCAGTACTTC.

The V and J genes are TRBV5-1 and TRBJ2-5; D is perhaps TRBD2 (6 bases). The germline V and J ends were trimmed by 0 bases and 5 bases, with 14 bases remaining between them. The CDR3 is made up of 15 amino acids. Germline CDR1 is SGHRS and CDR2 is YFSETQ. CDR3 loop: CASSLESGGGETQYF. The CDR3 DNA reads as TGCGCCAGCAGCTTGGAGTCTGGGGGAGGCGAGACCCAGTACTTC. The whole variable domain, filled in from reference TRBV5-1 and TRBJ2-5, reads KAGVTQTPRYLIKTRGQQVTLSCSPISGHRSVSWYQQTPGQGLQFLFEYFSETQRNKGNFPGRFSGRQFSNSRSEMNVSTLELGDSALYLCASSLESGGGETQYFGPGTRLLVL.